This T cell receptor beta chain originates from a study of radiotherapy plus CTLA-4 blockade in lung cancer. Looking at the study overall: Objective response was observed in about 19% of patients, and disease control in roughly 31%.

Remarks on this clone: What it recognizes is unknown.

General study findings and limits: Tumor-derived TCR clones expanded in blood after radiotherapy plus ipilimumab.

The CDR3 contains 18 residues. Profiled with immunoSEQ multiplex PCR; TCRdb holds only in-frame clones, not every one. The data hold 43,000 or so clones, with 73% observed a single time. People whose metastatic non-small-cell lung cancer was chemo-refractory got focal radiation along with CTLA-4 blockade by ipilimumab. V gene TRBV1 combines with J gene TRBJ2-7; no check of the table's D call, TRBD1, against the DNA was made. TRBV1 is designated a pseudogene. The TCR sequence derives from a human donor with non-small cell lung cancer who had a complete response to radiotherapy plus ipilimumab. Material: peripheral blood, obtained from a patient treated with radiotherapy plus ipilimumab. This CDR3 is CTSSQDNSRTEGSYEQYF. CDR3 DNA: TGCACCAGCAGCCAAGATAATTCGCGGACAGAGGGGTCCTACGAGCAGTACTTC.